A single sample is the source of the 16 T cell receptor beta chains below, sequenced in a study of T cell repertoires in cytomegalovirus infection. These receptors have no identified antigens. TCRdb passed the reads through MiXCR, listing each CDR3 protein once. The data contain around 230,000 distinct CDR3 sequences, about 40% of them singletons. The input for sequencing was CD8+ T cells from cultured PBMCs, taken from culture after CMV antigen stimulation. The receptors stem from a human donor in good health (CMV status not recorded). Some clones in this sample may be carry-over from other donors' samples.

The V gene is TRBV7-4, the J gene TRBJ1-1; 8 bases line up with TRBD1. V lost 3 bases to trimming and J lost 3 bases; unmatched junction nucleotides: 6. The CDR3 runs to 15 residues. The germline gives CDR1 SGHVT, CDR2 SQSDAQ. The CDR3 protein is CASSFRQGKDTEAFF. DNA for the CDR3: TGTGCCAGCAGCTTTAGACAGGGGAAGGACACTGAAGCTTTCTTT.

The chain carries TRBV6-6 and TRBJ2-1; the D gene is possibly TRBD2 (6 bases). V was cut by 0 bases and J by 2 bases, with 11 bases left in between. The CDR3 extends over 16 amino acids. Germline V gene data show CDR1 as MNHNY and CDR2 as SVGAGI (reference sequence). CDR3 DNA: TGTGCCAGCAGTTACTCGTTCGGGGGAGCCTACAATGAGCAGTTCTTC. Its translation is CASSYSFGGAYNEQFF.

The rearrangement uses TRBV14 and TRBJ1-3, with 10 positions matching TRBD1. In germline, CDR1 is SGHDN, CDR2 FVKESK. The CDR3 spans 19 residues. Losses at the gene ends were 4 bases for V and 3 bases for J; bases not matched to a gene: 15. The CDR3 sequence is CASSPPPVGQGVFGNTIYF. CDR3 in DNA: TGTGCCAGCAGCCCACCACCTGTCGGACAGGGGGTCTTTGGAAACACCATATATTTT.

This clonotype has just a few counts. The chain is built from TRBV7-8 and TRBJ2-3; D call uncertain. From germline, CDR1 is SGHVS and CDR2 FQNEAQ. This CDR3 has 15 amino acids. Trimming removed 3 bases at V and 4 bases at J, with 14 bases between. DNA for the CDR3: TGTGCCAGCAGCTTGTTCACCAGTGCCCCAGATACGCAGTATTTT. Protein sequence: CASSLFTSAPDTQYF.

V is TRBV19 and J is TRBJ2-7, with 8 bases aligning to TRBD1. Germline CDR1 LNHDA, CDR2 SQIVND (reference sequence). Trimming took 6 bases from V and 2 from J; bases not matched to a gene: 6. The CDR3 consists of 14 residues. CDR3 amino acids: CASSQTGEPYEQYF. The CDR3 DNA sequence: TGTGCCAGTAGCCAGACAGGGGAACCCTACGAGCAGTACTTC.

The rearrangement uses TRBV20-1 and TRBJ1-5; D call uncertain. CDR3 length equals 13 residues. Trimming pared 0 bases from V and 5 bases from J, leaving 8 bases between. Germline CDR1 reads DFQATT; CDR2 reads SNEGSKA (reference sequence). The CDR3 DNA is TGCAGTGCTAGAGATAGGCCCGATCAGCCCCAGCATTTT. Protein product: CSARDRPDQPQHF.

The chain recombines TRBV7-2 with TRBJ2-5; either TRBD1 or TRBD2 may fit D (6 bases each). V gave up 5 bases and J gave up 1 base, with 17 bases separating them. The CDR3 runs to 16 residues. CDR1 SGHTA and CDR2 FQGNSA come from the germline V gene. The CDR3 protein is CASSEGMGGLQETQYF. The CDR3 DNA follows: TGTGCCAGCAGCGAAGGGATGGGGGGCCTCCAAGAGACCCAGTACTTC.

The genes are TRBV7-2 and TRBJ1-2; D is perhaps TRBD1 (6 bases). V lost 9 bases, J lost 4 bases, and 12 bases lay in between. There are 12 residues in the CDR3. Looked up from germline, CDR1 is SGHTA and CDR2 is FQGNSA. In DNA form, the CDR3 reads TGTGCCAGTACAGGGTTAATCTATGGCTACACCTTC. Translation gives CASTGLIYGYTF.

The CDR3 sequence is CARKDSLSPWVGYTF. The CDR3 DNA reads TGTGCCAGAAAGGACAGCCTCTCCCCATGGGTAGGCTACACCTTC. The chain combines TRBV2 with TRBJ1-2; maybe TRBD1 (6 bases). The CDR3 spans 15 residues. Germline CDR1 SNHLY, CDR2 FYNNEI. The V end lost 9 bases, the J end lost 8 bases, and 25 bases lay between the germline ends.

The chain links TRBV7-2 to TRBJ1-2; unclear D gene. Germline lookup yields CDR1 SGHTA and CDR2 FQGNSA. Trimming took 4 bases from V and 6 from J, leaving 6 bases between them. The CDR3 consists of 11 residues. CDR3 sequence: CASSSHNGYTF. Written as DNA, the CDR3 is TGTGCCAGCAGCTCCCATAATGGCTACACCTTC. Combining the CDR3 with reference TRBV7-2 and TRBJ1-2 gives the whole variable domain GAGVSQSPSNKVTEKGKDVELRCDPISGHTALYWYRQSLGQGLEFLIYFQGNSAPDKSGLPSDRFSAERTGGSVSTLTIQRTQQEDSAVYLCASSSHNGYTFGSGTRLTVV.

The gene calls are TRBV6-6 and TRBJ2-7, with 8 bases aligning to TRBD1. Per germline, CDR1 MNHNY and CDR2 SVGAGI (reference sequence). V lost 6 bases to trimming and J lost 3 bases; unmatched junction nucleotides: 13. The CDR3 spans 16 residues. The CDR3 region is CASSFRQGPLHYEQYF. CDR3 DNA sequence: TGTGCCAGCAGCTTCAGACAGGGGCCCTTACACTACGAGCAGTACTTC.

The chain joins TRBV7-4 to TRBJ2-5; D remains ambiguous. From germline, CDR1 is SGHVT and CDR2 SQSDAQ. V was shortened by 1 base and J by 5 bases, with 5 bases between the two germline ends. The CDR3 consists of 12 residues. The CDR3 DNA sequence: TGTGCCAGCAGCTTAGAAAAGGAGACCCAGTACTTC. Translating it yields CASSLEKETQYF.

This clonotype was observed a few times. This chain connects TRBV20-1 to TRBJ1-1, with a tentative D call TRBD1 (5 bases). V was pared by 4 bases and J by 0 bases, with 12 bases between. Looked up from germline, CDR1 is DFQATT and CDR2 is SNEGSKA (reference sequence). The length of the CDR3 is 14 residues. The CDR3 region is CSANVGAMNTEAFF. CDR3 nucleotide sequence: TGCAGTGCTAATGTAGGGGCCATGAACACTGAAGCTTTCTTT.

This clonotype was counted ten times or more. The rearrangement links TRBV7-3 to TRBJ1-1; the match to TRBD1 covers 7 bases. V lost 2 bases and J lost 1; bases outside the gene matches: 1. Germline-derived CDR1 and CDR2 are SGHTA and FQGTGA. The CDR3 is made up of 14 amino acids. Here the CDR3 DNA reads TGTGCCAGCAGCTTAGCAGGGGGGAACACTGAAGCTTTCTTT. It codes for CASSLAGGNTEAFF.

This sequence joins TRBV11-2 and TRBJ2-3; 10 bases fit TRBD2. Germline V lookup: CDR1 SGHAT, CDR2 FQNNGV. Trimming took 5 bases from V and 5 from J; bases not matched to a gene: 7. This CDR3 is 15 amino acids long. The chain's CDR3 is CASSLWTSGGDTQYF. The CDR3 DNA sequence: TGTGCCAGCAGCCTCTGGACTAGCGGCGGAGATACGCAGTATTTT.

This clonotype was seen only a few times. V is TRBV7-6 and J is TRBJ2-1, with TRBD2 matching 8 bases. CDR3 size: 16 residues. Looked up from germline, CDR1 is SGHVS and CDR2 is FNYEAQ. The V segment lost 1 base and the J segment 8 bases; nucleotides outside the gene matches: 10. Written as DNA, the CDR3 is TGTGCCAGCAGCTTAGGACCGGGGGGGCTCCGCTATGAGCAGTTCTTC. Translated: CASSLGPGGLRYEQFF.